These 9 T cell receptor beta chains originate from one sample sequenced in a study of blood T cells in healthy people across ages. Using a J-beta primer mix together with a sample-barcoded 5' primer, a second PCR was run for about 7 to 12 cycles. MiXCR was run by TCRdb on the 5' RACE reads, yielding one entry per CDR3 protein. In the table there are roughly 700,000 distinct CDR3 sequences, around 45% of which are singletons. Sequenced sample: blood. These receptors all come from an older woman in good health.

The rearrangement joins TRBV28 to TRBJ2-2; 14 bases agree with TRBD2. The V segment lost 7 bases and the J segment 3 bases; nucleotides outside the gene matches: 1. Germline loops: CDR1 MDHEN, CDR2 SYDVKM. The CDR3 is made up of 15 amino acids. The CDR3: CASTTSGRDTGELFF. In nucleotides, the CDR3 is TGTGCCAGCACGACTAGCGGGAGGGACACCGGGGAGCTGTTTTTT.

For this clonotype: A much larger clone sits a single nucleotide away, making a read error possible. This chain joins TRBV5-1 and TRBJ2-5, with 8 bases matching TRBD2. The J call may be mistaken, given a closer DNA end match to TRBJ2-7. CDR1 is SGHRS and CDR2 is YFSETQ in the germline V gene. The CDR3 consists of 14 residues. CDR3 nucleotides: TGCGCCAGCAGCGTGAGGGCGGGAGGAAACGAGCAGTACTTC. It translates to CASSVRAGGNEQYF.

The chain is built from TRBV7-2 and TRBJ2-7; D not resolved. The J call may not be correct, given that the DNA end is closer to TRBJ2-5. Germline values: CDR1 SGHTA, CDR2 FQGNSA. The CDR3 runs to 14 residues. The chain's CDR3 is CASSRLGSTGTQYF. Written as DNA, the CDR3 is TGTGCCAGCAGCCGCCTCGGGTCCACGGGGACCCAGTACTTC.

This chain uses TRBV7-9 with TRBJ1-4; D is ambiguous. The germline V gene has CDR1 SEHNR and CDR2 FQNEAQ (reference sequence). The CDR3 sequence is 15 residues long. With 1 base removed from V and 5 bases from J, the gap between germline ends came to 11 bases. The CDR3 sequence is CASSLDRVYNEKLFF. The CDR3 DNA reads TGTGCCAGCAGCTTAGACCGGGTCTACAATGAAAAACTGTTTTTT.

The chain recombines TRBV7-6 with TRBJ1-1; 11 bases line up with TRBD1. Germline CDR1 reads SGHVS; CDR2 reads FNYEAQ. V gave up 5 bases and J gave up 5 bases; unmatched junction bases: 7. The CDR3 loop spans 15 amino acids. The CDR3 protein is CASSAGQGATTEAFF. The CDR3 DNA sequence: TGTGCCAGCAGCGCCGGACAGGGGGCGACGACTGAAGCTTTCTTT.

This clonotype has just a few counts. J is TRBJ2-5 and V is TRBV29-1; TRBD1 agrees at 11 bases. The length of the CDR3 is 13 residues. Germline lookup yields CDR1 SQVTM and CDR2 ANQGSEA. The V and J ends lost 6 bases and 5 bases, in that order; junction bases with no gene match: 5. CDR3 DNA: TGCAGCGTGCGGACAGGGGGCAGGGAGACCCAGTACTTC. It encodes CSVRTGGRETQYF. Filled out from reference TRBV29-1 and TRBJ2-5, the complete variable domain reads SAVISQKPSRDICQRGTSLTIQCQVDSQVTMMFWYRQQPGQSLTLIATANQGSEATYESGFVIDKFPISRPNLTFSTLTVSNMSPEDSSIYLCSVRTGGRETQYFGPGTRLLVL.

This clonotype has more than one count but fewer than ten. The J gene is TRBJ2-5, the V gene TRBV7-2, with D possibly being TRBD2 (7 bases). Deletions cut 1 base from V and 5 bases from J, with 14 bases between. CDR1 SGHTA and CDR2 FQGNSA come from the germline V gene. CDR3 length equals 15 residues. The CDR3 loop is CASSLVGLGQETQYF. Written as DNA, the CDR3 is TGTGCCAGCAGCTTAGTTGGACTAGGACAGGAGACCCAGTACTTC.

The chain carries TRBV20-1 and TRBJ2-7, with D perhaps matching TRBD2 (6 bases). Germline lookup yields CDR1 DFQATT and CDR2 SNEGSKA (reference sequence). This CDR3 contains 14 residues. Trimming stripped 3 bases from V and 5 bases from J, with 17 bases between. CDR3 protein: CSARGGRIPHEQYF. In DNA, the CDR3 is TGCAGTGCTAGGGGTGGGAGGATACCCCACGAGCAGTACTTC.

This clonotype was detected ten times or more. The chain recombines TRBV4-2 with TRBJ2-3; D call uncertain. There are 15 residues in the CDR3. Trimming removed 1 base from V and 2 bases from J, with 10 bases in between. CDR1 LGHNA and CDR2 YNFKEQ come from the germline V gene. CDR3 DNA sequence: TGTGCCAGCAGCCAAGGAGCCGCCACCACAGATACGCAGTATTTT. It codes for CASSQGAATTDTQYF.